This T cell receptor beta chain came from a study of blood T cell repertoires in COVID-19. The protocol was immunoSEQ multiplex PCR, while the TCRdb copy is restricted to in-frame clones and leaves out a portion. The sample lists some 110,000 clones; roughly 90% were seen once. The source is a man aged 70-80 years who had recovered from COVID-19. The material sequenced was peripheral blood.

CDR3 sequence reads: CAIRADRLTSGNTIYF. Written as DNA, the CDR3 is TGTGCCATCAGAGCAGACAGGCTGACCTCTGGAAACACCATATATTTT. The gene calls are TRBV10-3 and TRBJ1-3, with D possibly being TRBD1 (6 bases). The CDR3 consists of 16 residues. V gave up 6 bases and J gave up 0 bases, with 15 bases separating them. Germline CDR1 reads ENHRY; CDR2 reads SYGVKD.